The next 26 T cell receptor beta chains were all read from a single sample in a study of response to subunit inactivated influenza vaccine. MiXCR, applied by TCRdb to the RT-PCR reads, yields one record per CDR3 protein. The sample yields 160,000 or so distinct CDR3 sequences, approximately 11% seen once. This sample comprised non-naive T cells sorted from PBMCs, obtained more than 35 days after vaccination. These receptors were obtained from a man aged 45-65 years who received an inactivated influenza vaccine.

The chain combines TRBV28 with TRBJ2-2, with D perhaps assigned TRBD1 or TRBD2 (5 bases each). V gave up 6 bases and J gave up 6 bases, with 14 bases separating them. The CDR3 extends over 14 amino acids. Germline loops: CDR1 MDHEN, CDR2 SYDVKM. The CDR3 reads CASSVLTAAGELFF. The CDR3 bases are TGTGCCAGCAGCGTCCTGACAGCGGCCGGGGAGCTGTTTTTT.

The chain links TRBV9 to TRBJ2-3; 7 nucleotides line up with TRBD2. The CDR3 spans 15 residues. After removal of 0 bases from V and 1 base from J, the junction contained 2 bases not matched to a gene. Germline V lookup: CDR1 SGDLS, CDR2 YYNGEE. CDR3 in amino acids: CASSVGGGGTDTQYF. CDR3 in DNA: TGTGCCAGCAGCGTAGGTGGGGGGGGCACAGATACGCAGTATTTT.

The rearrangement links TRBV12-3 or TRBV12-4 to TRBJ2-5, with D tentatively TRBD1 or TRBD2 (6 bases each). Trimming removed 4 bases at V and 5 bases at J, with 14 bases between. The CDR3 spans 14 residues. CDR3 sequence: CASSWTLGGETQYF. The CDR3 coding sequence is TGTGCCAGCAGTTGGACACTAGGGGGGGAGACCCAGTACTTC.

This clonotype was observed a few times. The chain joins TRBV7-2 to TRBJ2-7; TRBD1 might be the D (5 bases). The CDR3 spans 16 residues. The V end lost 4 bases, the J end lost 2 bases, and 18 bases lay between the germline ends. Germline V gives CDR1 SGHTA, CDR2 FQGNSA. This CDR3 reads CASSSLFDRRPYEQYF. CDR3 nucleotides: TGTGCCAGCAGCTCCCTCTTCGACAGACGCCCCTACGAGCAGTACTTC.

The rearrangement uses TRBV12-3 or TRBV12-4 and TRBJ1-6; 7 bases agree with TRBD1. V gave up 6 bases and J gave up 7 bases; unmatched junction bases: 6. This CDR3 has 14 amino acids. The CDR3 coding sequence is TGTGCCAGCAGCAGACAGGGCCTGAATTCACCCCTCCACTTT. Amino acid sequence: CASSRQGLNSPLHF.

DNA for the CDR3: TGCGCCAGCAGCTTGGGTGCAGGGCAAACAGATACGCAGTATTTT. This encodes CASSLGAGQTDTQYF. The chain joins TRBV5-1 to TRBJ2-3; D is perhaps TRBD1 (5 bases). Germline CDR1 and CDR2: SGHRS and YFSETQ. The CDR3 runs to 15 residues. Trimming took 0 bases from V and 3 from J, leaving 11 bases between them.

This clonotype was observed many times. The rearrangement uses TRBV20-1 and TRBJ1-2, with a possible D match to TRBD1 (6 bases). The CDR3 runs to 14 residues. CDR1 and CDR2 (germline): DFQATT, SNEGSKA (reference sequence). Trimming took off 4 bases at V and 2 bases at J, with 14 bases between the two ends. CDR3 amino acids: CSAMFRQANYGYTF. For the CDR3, the DNA is TGCAGTGCTATGTTCCGACAGGCCAACTATGGCTACACCTTC.

This clonotype was counted many times. The rearrangement joins TRBV7-2 to TRBJ2-7; 10 bases agree with TRBD2. The V gene end was trimmed by 1 base and the J gene end by 7 bases; junction bases not matched to a gene: 4. CDR3 length equals 14 residues. Germline CDR1 reads SGHTA; CDR2 reads FQGNSA. The CDR3 protein is CASSLVAGGGEQYF. For the CDR3, the DNA is TGTGCCAGCAGCTTAGTAGCGGGAGGAGGGGAGCAGTACTTC.

CDR3 protein: CASRTGIGYTF. The CDR3 nucleotides read TGTGCCAGCAGGACAGGCATTGGCTACACCTTC. The chain carries TRBV6-2 or TRBV6-3 and TRBJ1-2, with D tentatively TRBD1 (6 bases). This CDR3 comprises 11 residues. Germline lookup yields CDR1 MNHEY and CDR2 SVGEGT. V lost 6 bases and J 7 bases, leaving 9 bases between the germline ends.

This clonotype came up a few times. This chain connects TRBV7-2 to TRBJ2-7; a possible D gene is TRBD1 (6 bases). CDR3 length: 14 residues. Germline V CDR1 and CDR2: SGHTA, FQGNSA. Deletions cut 6 bases from V and 7 bases from J, with 19 bases between. CDR3 sequence reads: CASSVDRTPDEQYF. In DNA form, the CDR3 reads TGTGCCAGCAGTGTAGACAGGACCCCGGATGAGCAGTACTTC.

The gene calls are TRBV6-1 and TRBJ1-6; the D is unclear. CDR1 is MNHNS and CDR2 is SASEGT in the germline V gene. Trimming shortened V by 1 base and J by 6 bases, and 4 bases separated the two germline ends. The CDR3 runs to 13 residues. CDR3 sequence reads: CASSEVGNSPLHF. As DNA, the CDR3 is TGTGCCAGCAGTGAAGTGGGTAATTCACCCCTCCACTTT.

There are a few counts of this clonotype. The chain joins TRBV20-1 to TRBJ1-2, with TRBD1 matching 7 bases. Germline lookup yields CDR1 DFQATT and CDR2 SNEGSKA (reference sequence). J was trimmed by 2 bases and V by 1 base; bases with no gene match: 4. The CDR3 totals 14 residues. For the CDR3, the DNA is TGCAGTGCTAGAGCCATGACAGGGAACTATGGCTACACCTTC. Translated: CSARAMTGNYGYTF.

The rearrangement uses TRBV6-2 or TRBV6-3 and TRBJ1-1; D gene ambiguous. CDR1 is MNHEY, CDR2 SVGEGT, per germline. The CDR3 is 16 amino acids. Trimming took 2 bases from V and 0 from J, leaving 13 bases between them. Written as DNA, the CDR3 is TGTGCCAGCAGTTACCCCCGGAGGACCATGAACACTGAAGCTTTCTTT. It is translated as CASSYPRRTMNTEAFF.

The J gene is TRBJ1-2, the V gene TRBV20-1; 8 nucleotides line up with TRBD1. Germline CDR1 is DFQATT and CDR2 is SNEGSKA (reference sequence). V trimming: 3 bases; J trimming: 6 bases; junction bases outside the gene matches: 3. The CDR3 sequence is 12 residues long. DNA of the CDR3: TGCAGTGCTAGGGCACAGGGGGATGGCTACACCTTC. Protein: CSARAQGDGYTF.

This clonotype was found a few times. The chain links TRBV5-1 to TRBJ2-7, with 10 bases fitting TRBD1. In germline, CDR1 is SGHRS, CDR2 YFSETQ. The ends lost 2 bases at V and 3 bases at J; junction bases unmatched: 5. The CDR3 extends over 15 amino acids. The DNA of the CDR3 is TGCGCCAGCAGCTTCCAGACAGGGGGCCTCTACGAGCAGTACTTC. As protein: CASSFQTGGLYEQYF.

This chain connects TRBV5-6 to TRBJ1-4, with TRBD1 as a possible D gene (5 bases). V lost 4 bases to trimming and J lost 5 bases, with 12 bases between them. The CDR3 runs 14 residues. Looked up from germline, CDR1 is SGHDT and CDR2 is YYEEEE. The CDR3, as DNA: TGTGCCAGCAGCAAGGGACGGCGGAATGAAAAACTGTTTTTT. This translates into CASSKGRRNEKLFF.

This clonotype came up many times. V gene TRBV6-5 combines with J gene TRBJ2-5; 11 bases are shared with TRBD2. CDR1 is MNHEY, CDR2 SVGAGI, per germline. V dropped 4 bases and J dropped 3; count of bases not matched to a gene: 7. The CDR3 extends over 16 amino acids. Here the CDR3 reads CASSLQLAGVEETQYF. DNA of the CDR3: TGTGCCAGCAGTTTGCAACTAGCGGGAGTAGAAGAGACCCAGTACTTC.

The chain is built from TRBV24-1 and TRBJ2-5, with TRBD1 identical over 9 bases. The CDR3 covers 15 residues. Trimming removed 1 base from V and 2 bases from J; junction bases left unmatched: 1. Germline CDR1 is KGHDR and CDR2 is SFDVKD. The DNA of the CDR3 is TGTGCCACCAGTGATTTAGGACAGGGGCAAGAGACCCAGTACTTC. Translating it yields CATSDLGQGQETQYF.

This clonotype was observed many times. The genes are TRBV12-3 or TRBV12-4 and TRBJ2-1, with 9 bases aligning to TRBD2. J was trimmed by 7 bases and V by 3 bases; bases with no gene match: 7. The CDR3 is 15 amino acids. This chain's CDR3 is CASSLRSSGVNEQFF. In DNA, the CDR3 is TGTGCCAGCAGTTTGAGGTCTAGCGGGGTGAATGAGCAGTTCTTC.

The J gene is TRBJ2-1, the V gene TRBV7-3, with TRBD2 identical over 8 bases. The CDR3 contains 15 residues. Germline CDR1 and CDR2: SGHTA and FQGTGA. V lost 5 bases to trimming and J lost 7 bases; unmatched junction nucleotides: 10. The CDR3 loop is CASSPSGRWSNEQFF. The DNA for the CDR3 is TGTGCCAGCAGCCCGAGCGGGAGATGGAGTAATGAGCAGTTCTTC.

This clonotype was seen at least ten times. The genes are TRBV20-1 and TRBJ2-7; D call uncertain. The V and J ends lost 3 bases and 6 bases respectively, with 12 bases between them. Germline V lookup: CDR1 DFQATT, CDR2 SNEGSKA (reference sequence). This CDR3 region has 12 residues. This CDR3 reads CSARATLGEQYF. The CDR3 nucleotides read TGCAGTGCTAGGGCAACTCTGGGCGAGCAGTACTTC.

This sequence joins TRBV6-5 and TRBJ1-1; a possible D gene is TRBD1 (5 bases). The V end lost 2 bases, the J end lost 2 bases, and 18 bases lay between the germline ends. Germline assignment: CDR1 MNHEY and CDR2 SVGAGI. This CDR3 has 17 residues. CDR3 residues: CASSYIFRGKGNTEAFF. CDR3 in DNA: TGTGCCAGCAGTTACATCTTCCGGGGGAAGGGAAACACTGAAGCTTTCTTT.

This clonotype appeared many times. The chain joins TRBV20-1 to TRBJ1-1; tentative D call: TRBD1 (5 bases). CDR1 and CDR2 from the germline V gene are DFQATT and SNEGSKA (reference sequence). The CDR3 has 11 residues. The V gene lost 3 bases and the J gene lost 3 bases, with 5 bases spanning the gap. This CDR3 is CSARGDTEAFF. The CDR3 DNA sequence: TGCAGTGCTAGGGGGGACACTGAAGCTTTCTTT.

This clonotype was found a few times. In DNA form, the CDR3 reads TGCAGTGCTAGAGATTTAGGACAGGGGATTGGGCAGTACTTC. As protein: CSARDLGQGIGQYF. This chain joins TRBV20-1 and TRBJ2-7; TRBD1 aligns across 9 bases. The ends lost 0 bases at V and 9 bases at J; junction bases unmatched: 9. The CDR3 totals 14 residues. Germline V gives CDR1 DFQATT, CDR2 SNEGSKA (reference sequence).

In its sample, this clonotype was seen many times. The chain uses TRBV12-3 or TRBV12-4 and TRBJ2-2, with 9 bases fitting TRBD2. The CDR3 is 15 amino acids. Germline trimming cut 2 bases from V and 7 bases from J; bases unmatched to any gene: 5. The CDR3 DNA reads as TGTGCCAGCAGTTTACTTGCGGGGGGGAGCGGGGAGCTGTTTTTT. This codes for CASSLLAGGSGELFF.

This clonotype was seen many times. The gene calls are TRBV10-3 and TRBJ2-1; 8 bases fit TRBD2. Germline V gene lookup returns CDR1 ENHRY and CDR2 SYGVKD. The CDR3 consists of 15 residues. V lost 3 bases, J lost 0 bases, and 1 base stayed unmatched. CDR3 amino acids: CAISEGTSSYNEQFF. CDR3 in DNA: TGTGCCATCAGTGAAGGGACTAGCTCCTACAATGAGCAGTTCTTC.